This T cell receptor beta chain appears in the sequencing data of a study of vaccination and CD4 T cells after COVID-19. The study sequenced cultured CD4+ T cell DNA using the Oncomine TCR Beta short-read assay. TCRdb passed the PCR reads through MiXCR, listing each CDR3 protein once. This table holds about 9,700 distinct CDR3 sequences, around three fifths found once. Study findings and constraints: Only post-vaccination samples contained a median approximately 85% of the reactive clones in convalescent patients.

Concerning this clonotype itself: Its antigen is as yet unknown.

Germline CDR1 reads SGHTA; CDR2 reads FQGNSA. Trimming cost V 2 bases and J 2 bases, with 4 bases left between them. This CDR3 has 14 amino acids. Treatment of the sample: approximately 9-day PBMC culture with coronavirus spike peptide pools or control peptides (ViraFEST assay). Those CD4+ T cells from the unexposed donor predate the COVID-19 pandemic (2011-2018). T cells were expanded with peptide pools, and expanded clonotypes were identified by TCR sequencing. The V call is TRBV7-2, the J call TRBJ2-6; no firm D call. Source material: CD4+ T cells from blood, cultured in vitro. The sequence derives from a human donor in good health. CDR3 residues: CASSLSPGANVLTF. The DNA for the CDR3 is TGTGCCAGCAGCTTATCCCCTGGGGCCAACGTCCTGACTTTC.